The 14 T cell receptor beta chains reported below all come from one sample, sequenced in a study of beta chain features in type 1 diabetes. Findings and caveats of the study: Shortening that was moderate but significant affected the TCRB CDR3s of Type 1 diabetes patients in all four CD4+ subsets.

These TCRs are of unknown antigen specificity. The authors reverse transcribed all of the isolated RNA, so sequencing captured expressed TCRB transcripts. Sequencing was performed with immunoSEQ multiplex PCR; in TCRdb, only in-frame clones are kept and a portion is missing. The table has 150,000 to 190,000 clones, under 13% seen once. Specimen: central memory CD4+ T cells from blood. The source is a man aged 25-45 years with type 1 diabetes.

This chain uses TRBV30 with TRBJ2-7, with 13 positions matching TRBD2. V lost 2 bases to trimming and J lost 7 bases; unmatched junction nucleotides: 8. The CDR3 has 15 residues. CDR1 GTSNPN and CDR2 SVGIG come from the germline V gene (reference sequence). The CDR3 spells CAWSPRTSGSREQYF. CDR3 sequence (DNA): TGTGCCTGGAGTCCTAGGACTAGCGGGAGTCGTGAGCAGTACTTC.

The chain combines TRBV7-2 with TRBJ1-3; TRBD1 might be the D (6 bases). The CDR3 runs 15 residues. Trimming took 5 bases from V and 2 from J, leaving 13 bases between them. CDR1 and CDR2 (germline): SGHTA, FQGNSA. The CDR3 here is CASSHGTTTGNTIYF. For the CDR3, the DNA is TGTGCCAGCAGCCACGGGACAACTACTGGAAACACCATATATTTT.

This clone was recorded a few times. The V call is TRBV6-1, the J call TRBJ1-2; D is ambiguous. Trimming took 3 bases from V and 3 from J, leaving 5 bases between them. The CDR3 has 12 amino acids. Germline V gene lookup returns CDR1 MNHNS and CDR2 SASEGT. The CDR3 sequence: CASSEADYGYTF. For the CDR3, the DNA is TGTGCCAGCAGTGAGGCGGACTATGGCTACACCTTC.

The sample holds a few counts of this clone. CDR3 residues: CASSQDNTGSGELFF. The CDR3 DNA reads TGCGCCAGCAGCCAAGATAACACGGGTAGCGGGGAGCTGTTTTTT. The chain joins TRBV4-3 to TRBJ2-2; no definite D call. The germline V gene has CDR1 LGHNA and CDR2 YSLEER. The CDR3 covers 15 residues. V lost 0 bases and J 7 bases, leaving 12 bases between the germline ends.

CDR3 region: CASSSYSGSDTQYF. The CDR3 DNA sequence: TGTGCCAGCAGTTCCTATAGCGGGTCGGATACCCAGTACTTC. V is TRBV7-3 and J is TRBJ2-5; 7 bases agree with TRBD2. The germline V gene has CDR1 SGHTA and CDR2 FQGTGA. There are 14 residues in the CDR3. Trimming at V came to 6 bases and at J to 8 bases, leaving 12 bases not matched to a gene.

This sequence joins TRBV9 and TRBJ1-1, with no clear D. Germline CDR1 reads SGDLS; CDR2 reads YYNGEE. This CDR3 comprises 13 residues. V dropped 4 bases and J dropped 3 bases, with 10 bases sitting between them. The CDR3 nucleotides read TGTGCCAGCAGCCTTGAGGTGGACACTGAAGCTTTCTTT. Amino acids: CASSLEVDTEAFF.

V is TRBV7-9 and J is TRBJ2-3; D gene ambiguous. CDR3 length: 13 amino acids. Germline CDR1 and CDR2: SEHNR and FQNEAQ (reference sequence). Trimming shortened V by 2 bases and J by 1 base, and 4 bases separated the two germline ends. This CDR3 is CASSLPGTDTQYF. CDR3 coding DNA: TGTGCCAGCAGCTTACCGGGCACAGATACGCAGTATTTT.

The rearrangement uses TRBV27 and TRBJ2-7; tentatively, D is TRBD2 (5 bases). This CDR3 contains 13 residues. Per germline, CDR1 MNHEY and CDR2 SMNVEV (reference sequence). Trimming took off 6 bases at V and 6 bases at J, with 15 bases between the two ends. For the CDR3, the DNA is TGTGCCAGCAGGTTAATGAGGGAAAGCGAGCAGTACTTC. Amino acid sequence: CASRLMRESEQYF.

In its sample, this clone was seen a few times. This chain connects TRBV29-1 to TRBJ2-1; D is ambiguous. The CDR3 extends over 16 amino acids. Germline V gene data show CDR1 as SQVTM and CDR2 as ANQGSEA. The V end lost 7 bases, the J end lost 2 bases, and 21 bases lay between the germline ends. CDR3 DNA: TGCAGCGCTTACCCCGTGGGTAGCCGAACCTACAATGAGCAGTTCTTC. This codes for CSAYPVGSRTYNEQFF.

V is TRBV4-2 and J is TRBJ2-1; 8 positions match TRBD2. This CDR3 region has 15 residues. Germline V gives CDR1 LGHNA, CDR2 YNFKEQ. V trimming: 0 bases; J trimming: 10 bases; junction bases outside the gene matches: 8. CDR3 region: CASSQERAGAREQFF. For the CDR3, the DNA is TGTGCCAGCAGCCAAGAACGAGCGGGAGCCAGGGAGCAGTTCTTC.

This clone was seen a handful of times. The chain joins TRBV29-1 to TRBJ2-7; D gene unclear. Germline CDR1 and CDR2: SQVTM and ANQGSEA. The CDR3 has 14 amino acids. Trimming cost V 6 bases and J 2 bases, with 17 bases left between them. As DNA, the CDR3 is TGCAGCGTCGCCCACCGTGCAGGCCCCTACGAGCAGTACTTC. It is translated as CSVAHRAGPYEQYF.

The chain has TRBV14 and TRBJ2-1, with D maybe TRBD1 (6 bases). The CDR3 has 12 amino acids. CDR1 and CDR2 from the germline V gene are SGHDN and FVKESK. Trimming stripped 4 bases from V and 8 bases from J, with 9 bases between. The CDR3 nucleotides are TGTGCCAGCAGCCTACAGGGCTATGAGCAGTTCTTC. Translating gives CASSLQGYEQFF.

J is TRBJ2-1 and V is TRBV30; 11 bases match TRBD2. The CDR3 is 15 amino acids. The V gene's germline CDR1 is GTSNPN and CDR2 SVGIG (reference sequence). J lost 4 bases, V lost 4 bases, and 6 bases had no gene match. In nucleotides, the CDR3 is TGTGCCTGGAACCCGGGACTAGCGGTATACAATGAGCAGTTCTTC. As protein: CAWNPGLAVYNEQFF.

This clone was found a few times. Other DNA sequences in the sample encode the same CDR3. The CDR3 sequence: CASSAGQETQYF. The CDR3 DNA reads TGTGCCAGCTCTGCAGGCCAAGAGACCCAGTACTTC. The rearrangement joins TRBV9 to TRBJ2-5; D gene uncertain. The germline gives CDR1 SGDLS, CDR2 YYNGEE. The CDR3 is made up of 12 amino acids. The V gene lost 7 bases and the J gene lost 1 base, with 8 bases spanning the gap.